Listed here are 18 T cell receptor beta chains from one sample, sequenced in a study of shared clonotypes between healthy human individuals. Assay: immunoSEQ multiplex PCR; the TCRdb copy retains only in-frame clones and omits some. The table has millions of clones, 80% to 95% seen once; the top ten hold 0.39%. The material sequenced was naive CD4+ T cells from PBMCs. The subset: CD45RA+ positively selected. These receptors all stem from a man in his late teens or twenties in good health. Some clones in this sample may be carry-over from other donors' samples.

This CDR3 reads CATRDTLQLSGNTIYF. The CDR3 DNA is TGTGCCACCCGGGACACCCTACAACTCTCTGGAAACACCATATATTTT. V usage is TRBV10-3 and J usage is TRBJ1-3; tentative D call: TRBD1 (6 bases). The CDR3 is made up of 16 amino acids. CDR1 and CDR2 (germline): ENHRY, SYGVKD. V shed 10 bases and J shed 0 bases, with 19 bases lying between them.

This chain uses TRBV5-1 with TRBJ2-3; no reliable D call. The CDR3 consists of 13 residues. The germline CDR1 and CDR2 sequences are SGHRS and YFSETQ. The V and J ends lost 4 bases and 2 bases respectively, with 8 bases between them. CDR3 region: CASSTYSTDTQYF. CDR3 nucleotides: TGCGCCAGCAGCACCTACTCCACAGATACGCAGTATTTT.

The count of this clone is one. The chain joins TRBV5-5 to TRBJ2-5, with a possible D match to TRBD1 (5 bases). This CDR3 is built from 14 residues. V was cut by 1 base and J by 1 base, with 8 bases left in between. Germline values: CDR1 SGHKS, CDR2 YYEKEE (reference sequence). Written as DNA, the CDR3 is TGTGCCAGCAGCTTGCAGACAGCCCAAGAGACCCAGTACTTC. Amino acids: CASSLQTAQETQYF.

The rearrangement uses TRBV9 and TRBJ2-3; maybe TRBD2 (6 bases). V was shortened by 7 bases and J by 9 bases, with 15 bases between the two germline ends. CDR1 is SGDLS and CDR2 is YYNGEE in the germline V gene. The length of the CDR3 is 12 residues. The CDR3 reads CASGTATSTQYF. The CDR3 nucleotides read TGTGCCAGCGGCACCGCCACTAGCACGCAGTATTTT.

Details on this clone: This sample also contains other DNA sequences that code for the same CDR3. The gene calls are TRBV2 and TRBJ2-7; tentative D call: TRBD1 (5 bases). The CDR3 consists of 12 residues. Germline values: CDR1 SNHLY, CDR2 FYNNEI. Trimming took off 4 bases at V and 4 bases at J, with 8 bases between the two ends. The CDR3 loop reads CASSVDSYEQYF. The CDR3 region has the DNA TGTGCCAGCAGTGTTGACAGTTACGAGCAGTACTTC.

V gene TRBV7-8 combines with J gene TRBJ1-5, with D perhaps matching TRBD1 (6 bases). Germline V gene lookup returns CDR1 SGHVS and CDR2 FQNEAQ. V dropped 5 bases and J dropped 0 bases, with 20 bases sitting between them. The CDR3 has 18 residues. This CDR3 is CASSGGASSSYSNQPQHF. CDR3 bases: TGTGCCAGCAGCGGGGGGGCGTCTTCTTCTTATAGCAATCAGCCCCAGCATTTT.

The genes are TRBV7-8 and TRBJ1-2, with D possibly being TRBD1 (5 bases). The CDR3 is made up of 14 amino acids. Trimming took off 5 bases at V and 0 bases at J, with 10 bases between the two ends. Looked up from germline, CDR1 is SGHVS and CDR2 is FQNEAQ. The CDR3 protein is CASSPRTTNYGYTF. CDR3 sequence (DNA): TGTGCCAGCAGCCCGCGGACAACTAACTATGGCTACACCTTC.

J is TRBJ2-1 and V is TRBV6-5, with TRBD2 as a possible D gene (6 bases). V was clipped by 2 bases and J by 2 bases, with 13 bases between them. This CDR3 region has 16 residues. Germline V gene data show CDR1 as MNHEY and CDR2 as SVGAGI. This chain's CDR3 is CASSYDTSFTYNEQFF. In DNA, the CDR3 is TGTGCCAGCAGTTACGATACTAGCTTCACCTACAATGAGCAGTTCTTC.

This chain joins TRBV15 and TRBJ2-7; TRBD2 matches 7 bases. CDR3 length equals 17 residues. Trimming took 1 base from V and 1 from J; bases not matched to a gene: 10. Germline lookup yields CDR1 LNHNV and CDR2 YYDKDF (reference sequence). This CDR3 reads CATSRGLAEFRSYEQYF. The CDR3 DNA reads as TGTGCCACCAGCAGAGGGCTAGCGGAATTTAGATCCTACGAGCAGTACTTC.

The gene calls are TRBV5-1 and TRBJ2-7; tentative D call: TRBD1 (5 bases). V dropped 4 bases and J dropped 6 bases, with 23 bases sitting between them. The CDR3 contains 16 residues. Germline CDR1 and CDR2: SGHRS and YFSETQ. CDR3 in DNA: TGCGCCAGCAGCCCCCTGGGGCTACCCAAGATCAGCGAGCAGTACTTC. Protein: CASSPLGLPKISEQYF.

This chain uses TRBV12-5 with TRBJ1-3; D remains ambiguous. The CDR3 totals 12 residues. Germline V gene sequence: CDR1 LGHNT, CDR2 FRNRAP. V was shortened by 9 bases and J by 2 bases, with 8 bases between the two germline ends. The CDR3 region is CARAMAGNTIYF. The CDR3 DNA reads as TGTGCTAGGGCTATGGCTGGAAACACCATATATTTT.

The chain links TRBV28 to TRBJ1-2; 8 bases match TRBD1. The CDR3 is 15 residues long. Germline CDR1 MDHEN, CDR2 SYDVKM. V lost 0 bases and J lost 2; bases outside the gene matches: 2. The CDR3 DNA is TGTGCCAGCAGTTTATGGAGGGACAGGAACTATGGCTACACCTTC. Protein: CASSLWRDRNYGYTF.

This chain joins TRBV28 and TRBJ2-3; tentatively, D is TRBD1 (5 bases). V lost 7 bases, J lost 0 bases, and 11 bases lay in between. Germline V gene data show CDR1 as MDHEN and CDR2 as SYDVKM. The CDR3 spans 14 residues. CDR3 sequence reads: CASTDSTSTDTQYF. CDR3 coding DNA: TGTGCCAGCACCGACAGTACTAGCACAGATACGCAGTATTTT.

The chain joins TRBV23-1 to TRBJ1-3; perhaps TRBD1 as D (5 bases). TRBV23-1 is an open reading frame whose function is uncertain. The ends were cut back, 5 bases at V and 0 bases at J, with 20 bases in the middle. The CDR3 is 18 amino acids. The CDR3 protein is CASSWVRTPDRSGNTIYF. DNA of the CDR3: TGCGCCAGCAGTTGGGTCAGGACACCTGATCGCTCTGGAAACACCATATATTTT.

J is TRBJ1-2 and V is TRBV29-1; the match to TRBD1 covers 7 bases. Germline-derived CDR1 and CDR2 are SQVTM and ANQGSEA. The CDR3 is made up of 14 amino acids. V trimming: 3 bases; J trimming: 7 bases; junction bases outside the gene matches: 11. As DNA, the CDR3 is TGCAGCGTTGAGGACCGACAGGGAGTTCGTGGCTACACCTTC. Amino acids: CSVEDRQGVRGYTF.

The V call is TRBV5-6, the J call TRBJ1-1; D gene uncertain. The CDR3 consists of 16 residues. CDR1 is SGHDT, CDR2 YYEEEE, per germline. The V end lost 4 bases, the J end lost 0 bases, and 16 bases lay between the germline ends. The DNA of the CDR3 is TGTGCCAGCAGCCCTCGCGGTCTTATGATGAACACTGAAGCTTTCTTT. Translating it yields CASSPRGLMMNTEAFF.

This sequence joins TRBV25-1 and TRBJ2-1; no clear D. Per the germline V gene, CDR1 is MGHDK and CDR2 is SYGVNS. V gave up 3 bases and J gave up 3 bases, with 6 bases separating them. The CDR3 covers 13 residues. CDR3 sequence (DNA): TGTGCCAGCAGTGACGGAGTCTACAATGAGCAGTTCTTC. It translates to CASSDGVYNEQFF.

The V gene is TRBV28, the J gene TRBJ2-3, with 7 bases fitting TRBD2. V trimming: 4 bases; J trimming: 3 bases; junction bases outside the gene matches: 10. The CDR3 extends over 16 amino acids. CDR1 and CDR2 (germline): MDHEN, SYDVKM. The CDR3 is CASSSARLAGTDTQYF. The CDR3 region has the DNA TGTGCCAGCAGTTCCGCTCGACTAGCAGGGACAGATACGCAGTATTTT.